This T cell receptor beta chain was sequenced for a study of identical twins. This CDR3 spans 17 amino acids. The germline V gene encodes CDR1 MNHEY and CDR2 SVGAGI. V lost 0 bases and J lost 4, with 19 bases in between. Overall study results and limits: Reduced insertions were recorded for abundant cord blood beta clonotypes, with no such pattern in memory repertoires.

From the 5' RACE reads, TCRdb called clonotypes with MiXCR, one entry per CDR3 protein. The data contain roughly 750,000 distinct CDR3 sequences, 21% of them singletons. This clonotype was detected a few times. What it binds is unknown. These data were also reused for a study on T cells expressing NK-cell markers. As that study records: Whether expanded NKG2C-expressing T cell clones recognize HCMV is unknown.

The chain has TRBV6-5 and TRBJ2-7; D may match TRBD1 or TRBD2 (5 bases each). This receptor was obtained from a woman aged 18-29 years in good health. The sequenced material came from PBMCs. This chain's CDR3 is CASSYSAPDGTAYEQYF. For the CDR3, the DNA is TGTGCCAGCAGTTACTCGGCTCCCGACGGGACCGCATACGAGCAGTACTTC.